The next 23 T cell receptor beta chains were all read from a single sample in a study of blood T cell repertoires in COVID-19. TCRdb keeps only in-frame clones here, not all; method: immunoSEQ multiplex PCR. The repertoire holds around 250,000 clones, with roughly 84% as singletons. The material sequenced was PBMCs or T cells enriched from blood (not recorded which). The receptors come from a man aged 50-60 years who had recovered from COVID-19.

This clone has only a few counts. The rearrangement links TRBV25-1 to TRBJ2-5; 7 bases map to TRBD2. Per the germline V gene, CDR1 is MGHDK and CDR2 is SYGVNS. The V gene end was trimmed by 6 bases and the J gene end by 4 bases; junction bases not matched to a gene: 8. This CDR3 contains 14 residues. CDR3 nucleotides: TGTGCCAGCAGAGATGGGAGGGGTGCAGAGACCCAGTACTTC. This translates into CASRDGRGAETQYF.

The rearrangement links TRBV28 to TRBJ2-7; 7 bases fit TRBD1. With 3 bases clipped from V and 9 bases from J, the junction kept 14 bases outside the gene matches. The CDR3 extends over 15 amino acids. Germline V gene sequence: CDR1 MDHEN, CDR2 SYDVKM. CDR3 sequence: CASSLDQGGLRLQYF. The DNA for the CDR3 is TGTGCCAGCAGTTTGGATCAAGGGGGCCTACGGTTGCAGTACTTC.

The chain is built from TRBV9 and TRBJ2-7, with TRBD1 identical over 7 bases. The ends lost 4 bases at V and 2 bases at J; junction bases unmatched: 6. The germline CDR1 and CDR2 sequences are SGDLS and YYNGEE. The CDR3 covers 14 residues. The CDR3 coding sequence is TGTGCCAGCAGCCCCTGGACAGGACCCTACGAGCAGTACTTC. It encodes CASSPWTGPYEQYF.

This rearrangement joins TRBV11-2 to TRBJ1-6; D unclear. V gave up 0 bases and J gave up 7 bases, with 10 bases separating them. CDR1 and CDR2 from the germline V gene are SGHAT and FQNNGV. The CDR3 is 15 residues long. The CDR3 is CASSLDRGENSPLHF. CDR3 sequence (DNA): TGTGCCAGCAGCTTAGATCGGGGAGAGAATTCACCCCTCCACTTT.

This chain connects TRBV9 to TRBJ1-1; weak D call: TRBD1 (6 bases). The CDR3 sequence is 16 residues long. V lost 0 bases to trimming and J lost 4 bases, with 16 bases between them. Germline CDR1 is SGDLS and CDR2 is YYNGEE. The CDR3 loop is CASSVGEGVSFTEAFF. DNA for the CDR3: TGTGCCAGCAGCGTAGGAGAGGGGGTTTCATTCACTGAAGCTTTCTTT.

The chain has TRBV3-1 (or the pseudogene TRBV3-2) and TRBJ1-2; TRBD1 matches at 9 bases. V lost 1 base and J lost 8; bases outside the gene matches: 14. This CDR3 spans 17 amino acids. In germline, CDR1 is LGHDT, CDR2 YNNKEL (reference sequence). The CDR3 sequence: CASSQVGGALGQGGYTF. The CDR3 DNA reads TGTGCCAGCAGCCAAGTTGGGGGTGCGTTGGGACAGGGAGGCTACACCTTC.

The V gene is TRBV18, the J gene TRBJ1-2, with 12 bases matching TRBD1. In germline, CDR1 is KGHSH, CDR2 LQKENI. CDR3 length: 15 residues. With 3 bases clipped from V and 8 bases from J, the junction kept 7 bases outside the gene matches. This CDR3 reads CASSPAGQGALGYTF. In DNA, the CDR3 is TGTGCCAGCTCACCCGCGGGACAGGGGGCATTGGGCTACACCTTC.

This chain connects TRBV10-3 to TRBJ1-1; 10 bases line up with TRBD1. Germline CDR1 and CDR2: ENHRY and SYGVKD. Trimming cost V 3 bases and J 3 bases; bases outside gene matches: 4. The CDR3 length is 15 residues. CDR3 region: CAISEVDRGYTEAFF. CDR3 DNA sequence: TGTGCCATCAGTGAAGTGGACAGGGGGTACACTGAAGCTTTCTTT.

The V call is TRBV24-1, the J call TRBJ1-6; D is undetermined. CDR3 length: 11 residues. The germline V gene encodes CDR1 KGHDR and CDR2 SFDVKD. The germline V and J ends were trimmed by 10 bases and 7 bases, with 7 bases remaining between them. In nucleotides, the CDR3 is TGTGCCACGTTGAGAAATTCACCCCTCCACTTT. Protein: CATLRNSPLHF.

The chain couples TRBV5-4 to TRBJ2-7; TRBD1 matches at 8 bases. The V and J ends lost 2 bases and 2 bases, in that order; junction bases with no gene match: 6. The CDR3 has 15 residues. Germline V gene lookup returns CDR1 SGHNT and CDR2 YYREEE (reference sequence). The CDR3 nucleotides are TGTGCCAGCAGCTTTTCCGCAGGGGGCCCCTACGAGCAGTACTTC. Translated, it gives CASSFSAGGPYEQYF.

CDR3 DNA: TGTGCCAGCAGCGGTTCCGGGAGCAGCGGAGAGACCCAGTACTTC. Translated, it gives CASSGSGSSGETQYF. The chain uses TRBV5-4 and TRBJ2-5; a possible D gene is TRBD2 (6 bases). The CDR3 runs to 15 residues. V was cut by 4 bases and J by 4 bases, with 17 bases left in between. The germline CDR1 and CDR2 sequences are SGHNT and YYREEE (reference sequence).

This sequence joins TRBV28 and TRBJ1-3; TRBD1 aligns across 7 bases. The CDR3 has 15 amino acids. The germline V gene has CDR1 MDHEN and CDR2 SYDVKM. V was clipped by 7 bases and J by 0 bases; unmatched bases: 6. CDR3 nucleotides: TGTGCCAGCACCTACGACAGGGTCTCTGGAAACACCATATATTTT. It yields the protein CASTYDRVSGNTIYF.

The V call is TRBV7-3, the J call TRBJ2-1, with D tentatively TRBD2 (6 bases). Germline V CDR1 and CDR2: SGHTA, FQGTGA. The V and J ends lost 0 bases and 4 bases respectively, with 22 bases between them. This CDR3 comprises 19 residues. CDR3 residues: CASSLTFGGASVLYNEQFF. The DNA for the CDR3 is TGTGCCAGCAGCTTAACCTTTGGCGGGGCTTCAGTCCTGTACAATGAGCAGTTCTTC.

This clone occurred once. The chain uses TRBV19 and TRBJ2-1; 7 bases are a match to TRBD2. The CDR3 has 14 amino acids. Germline V lookup: CDR1 LNHDA, CDR2 SQIVND (reference sequence). Trimming removed 3 bases from V and 10 bases from J; junction bases left unmatched: 9. CDR3 region: CASSMGRLAKEQFF. The CDR3, as DNA: TGTGCCAGTAGTATGGGGAGACTAGCAAAGGAGCAGTTCTTC.

With regard to this clone: Germline is not matched at one junction end, which may reflect a read error. The chain combines TRBV2 with TRBJ2-7; possibly TRBD1 for D (6 bases). The CDR3 sequence is 12 residues long. Germline CDR1 SNHLY, CDR2 FYNNEI. CDR3 sequence: CARRAGADEQYF. DNA for the CDR3: TGTGCCCGCAGGGCAGGGGCCGACGAGCAGTACTTC.

The chain combines TRBV5-1 with TRBJ1-6, with TRBD1 matching 8 bases. Trimming at V came to 7 bases and at J to 9 bases, leaving 15 bases not matched to a gene. The CDR3 is 16 residues long. In germline, CDR1 is SGHRS, CDR2 YFSETQ. CDR3 residues: CASPHRDRQTCSPLHF. DNA for the CDR3: TGCGCCAGCCCCCACCGGGACAGGCAGACTTGTTCACCCCTCCACTTT.

In its sample, this clone was seen a few times. The gene calls are TRBV5-1 and TRBJ2-1; the D gene is possibly TRBD1 (6 bases). V gave up 5 bases and J gave up 8 bases, with 20 bases separating them. The CDR3 consists of 15 residues. The germline V gene encodes CDR1 SGHRS and CDR2 YFSETQ. The CDR3 region is CASSIGTPQSDEQFF. The CDR3 DNA sequence: TGCGCCAGCAGTATCGGGACACCCCAGTCCGATGAGCAGTTCTTC.

The J gene is TRBJ2-1, the V gene TRBV5-8, with TRBD2 matching over 13 bases. The CDR3 is made up of 17 amino acids. Germline CDR1 reads SGHTS; CDR2 reads YDEGEE. V was clipped by 4 bases and J by 1 base; unmatched bases: 5. CDR3 in DNA: TGTGCCAGCAGCCCGTGGACTAGCGGGGGATCCTACAATGAGCAGTTCTTC. It encodes CASSPWTSGGSYNEQFF.

The rearrangement uses TRBV6-1 and TRBJ1-4; D is possibly TRBD1 (6 bases). V shed 2 bases and J shed 7 bases, with 14 bases lying between them. The CDR3 is made up of 15 amino acids. Germline V gives CDR1 MNHNS, CDR2 SASEGT. The CDR3 spells CASSEYRTASEKLFF. The CDR3 DNA is TGTGCCAGCAGTGAATACAGGACAGCCAGTGAAAAACTGTTTTTT.

This clone has only a few counts. This rearrangement joins TRBV11-3 to TRBJ1-2; 7 bases map to TRBD1. Looked up from germline, CDR1 is SGHNT and CDR2 is YENEEA. CDR3 size: 13 residues. The V and J ends lost 5 bases and 7 bases, in that order; junction bases with no gene match: 7. The CDR3: CASSTGVGGGYTF. CDR3 DNA sequence: TGTGCCAGCAGCACAGGGGTAGGTGGTGGCTACACCTTC.

This clone was seen only once. J is TRBJ2-5 and V is TRBV2, with D possibly matching TRBD2 (5 bases). This CDR3 contains 15 residues. The V end was cut by 2 bases, the J end by 4 bases, with 14 bases between. Germline CDR1 reads SNHLY; CDR2 reads FYNNEI. The DNA of the CDR3 is TGTGCCAGCAGTGAATCCCCCGGGGAGCGAGAGACCCAGTACTTC. Protein: CASSESPGERETQYF.

A few counts support this clone. This sequence joins TRBV11-3 and TRBJ2-7; 8 bases align to TRBD2. Losses at the gene ends were 0 bases for V and 2 bases for J; bases not matched to a gene: 12. There are 18 residues in the CDR3. Germline values: CDR1 SGHNT, CDR2 YENEEA. CDR3: CASSLDRSGGRGTYEQYF. As DNA, the CDR3 is TGTGCCAGCAGCTTAGATCGAAGCGGGGGCAGGGGAACCTACGAGCAGTACTTC. The entire variable domain, with the rest obtained from reference TRBV11-3 and TRBJ2-7, is as follows: EAGVVQSPRYKIIEKKQPVAFWCNPISGHNTLYWYLQNLGQGPELLIRYENEEAVDDSQLPKDRFSAERLKGVDSTLKIQPAELGDSAVYLCASSLDRSGGRGTYEQYFGPGTRLTVT.

The genes are TRBV5-5 and TRBJ2-2; 9 bases agree with TRBD1. The germline CDR1 and CDR2 sequences are SGHKS and YYEKEE (reference sequence). Unmatched junction bases numbered 1, after V lost 0 bases and J lost 4 bases. This CDR3 has 15 residues. The CDR3 region has the DNA TGTGCCAGCAGCTTGGGGACAGGGGTCACCGGGGAGCTGTTTTTT. Translating gives CASSLGTGVTGELFF.